This T cell receptor beta chain is drawn from a study of T cells in Graves' hyperthyroidism and ophthalmopathy. The CDR3 regions of TCR beta were amplified from RNA transcripts. TCR CDR3 underwent first-round RT-PCR with the HTBI primer set. Each CDR3 protein gets one entry after TCRdb re-called the multiplex PCR reads with MiXCR. The sample yields 450,000 to 550,000 distinct CDR3 sequences, roughly a quarter seen once. Ten or more counts support this clonotype. Unmatched junction bases numbered 5, after V lost 3 bases and J lost 3 bases. Germline loops: CDR1 MNHEY, CDR2 SMNVEV (reference sequence). CDR3 length equals 14 residues.

The V gene is TRBV27, the J gene TRBJ2-7; 7 nucleotides match TRBD2. The clonotype comes from a woman in her thirties with Graves' ophthalmopathy. The specimen was blood. Here the CDR3 reads CASSLFGGYYEQYF. The CDR3 region has the DNA TGTGCCAGCAGTTTGTTCGGGGGGTACTACGAGCAGTACTTC.